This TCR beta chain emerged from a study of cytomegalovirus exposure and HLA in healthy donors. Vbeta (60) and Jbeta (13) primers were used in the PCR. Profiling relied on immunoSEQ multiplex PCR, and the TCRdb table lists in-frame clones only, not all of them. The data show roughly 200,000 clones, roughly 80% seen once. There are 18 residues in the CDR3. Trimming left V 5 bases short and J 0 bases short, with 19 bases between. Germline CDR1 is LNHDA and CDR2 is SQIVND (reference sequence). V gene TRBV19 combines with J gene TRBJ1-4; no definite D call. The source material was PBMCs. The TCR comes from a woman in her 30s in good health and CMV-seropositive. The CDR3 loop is CASSPQTSTPTTNEKLFF. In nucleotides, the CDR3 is TGTGCCAGTAGTCCCCAGACATCAACCCCCACAACTAATGAAAAACTGTTTTTT.